Included here is one T cell receptor (beta chain) sequence, with context. This sample was included in a study of blood T cell repertoires in COVID-19. From germline, CDR1 is GTSNPN and CDR2 SVGIG (reference sequence). CDR3 length: 14 amino acids. V was trimmed by 7 bases and J by 0 bases, leaving 13 bases between them. This table comes from immunoSEQ multiplex PCR, and its TCRdb copy is limited to in-frame clones, with some not included. The table lists 300,000 to 350,000 clones, 87% of them singletons, with around 8.9% in the top ten. This clonotype was obtained from a man aged 30-40 years with COVID-19, enrolled during active disease. Material: peripheral blood. The J gene is TRBJ1-3, the V gene TRBV30; D is unresolved. The CDR3 bases are TGTGCCTTCCCATCGAGAGGCTCTGGAAACACCATATATTTT. This sequence encodes CAFPSRGSGNTIYF.